Shown below are 10 T cell receptor beta chains from a single sample sequenced in a study of blood T cell repertoires in COVID-19. The method was immunoSEQ multiplex PCR; TCRdb's version includes in-frame clones alone and lacks a portion of them. The sample lists about 230,000 clones; over 70% were seen once. Material: peripheral blood. These receptor sequences come from a woman older than 75 with acute or convalescent COVID-19.

The J gene is TRBJ2-1, the V gene TRBV7-2; 12 bases fit TRBD2. Losses at the gene ends were 2 bases for V and 3 bases for J; bases not matched to a gene: 8. The CDR3 totals 18 residues. Germline CDR1 and CDR2: SGHTA and FQGNSA. Written as DNA, the CDR3 is TGTGCCAGCAGCTTAAGAGCATCGGGACTAGCGGGCTACAATGAGCAGTTCTTC. It yields the protein CASSLRASGLAGYNEQFF.

The chain employs TRBV5-6 and TRBJ1-3; possibly TRBD1 for D (5 bases). Germline V gene lookup returns CDR1 SGHDT and CDR2 YYEEEE. V shed 2 bases and J shed 4 bases, with 13 bases lying between them. This CDR3 is built from 15 residues. Here the CDR3 reads CASSLGDWEGNTIYF. The DNA of the CDR3 is TGTGCCAGCAGCTTAGGGGACTGGGAGGGAAACACCATATATTTT.

The V call is TRBV15, the J call TRBJ1-4; TRBD1 agrees at 8 bases. Germline CDR1 reads LNHNV; CDR2 reads YYDKDF (reference sequence). The V gene end was trimmed by 4 bases and the J gene end by 5 bases; junction bases not matched to a gene: 6. The CDR3 has 15 residues. The CDR3: CATSKQGGENEKLFF. The DNA for the CDR3 is TGTGCCACCAGCAAACAGGGGGGCGAGAATGAAAAACTGTTTTTT.

V gene TRBV25-1 combines with J gene TRBJ2-2; TRBD2 is a possible D gene (6 bases). V was cut by 3 bases and J by 4 bases, with 15 bases left in between. The V gene's germline CDR1 is MGHDK and CDR2 SYGVNS. This CDR3 contains 16 residues. The CDR3 sequence: CASSESGVGGTGELFF. The DNA of the CDR3 is TGTGCCAGCAGTGAGAGTGGGGTGGGAGGCACCGGGGAGCTGTTTTTT.

The V and J genes are TRBV7-2 and TRBJ1-2; D is unresolved. The CDR3 is made up of 12 amino acids. The V gene's germline CDR1 is SGHTA and CDR2 FQGNSA. Trimming cost V 2 bases and J 4 bases, with 5 bases left between them. The DNA for the CDR3 is TGTGCCAGCAGCTTACTACCCTATGGCTACACCTTC. Its translation is CASSLLPYGYTF.

This clone has just one count. The J gene is TRBJ1-2, the V gene TRBV29-1; 12 bases match TRBD1. The germline CDR1 and CDR2 sequences are SQVTM and ANQGSEA. The CDR3 sequence is 15 residues long. J gave up 7 bases and V 8 bases, and 14 bases lay outside the gene matches. The CDR3 protein is CSISRDRGLSGGYTF. DNA of the CDR3: TGCAGCATTTCCCGGGACAGGGGGCTTAGTGGTGGCTACACCTTC.

The chain employs TRBV14 and TRBJ1-1; D ambiguous. CDR1 and CDR2 from the germline V gene are SGHDN and FVKESK. Trimming cost V 0 bases and J 0 bases, with 11 bases left between them. The CDR3 totals 16 residues. As DNA, the CDR3 is TGTGCCAGCAGCCAAGAGGCACGGAGGGTGAACACTGAAGCTTTCTTT. As protein: CASSQEARRVNTEAFF.

This chain connects TRBV7-2 to TRBJ1-2, with TRBD1 identical over 9 bases. Trimming cost V 6 bases and J 7 bases; bases outside gene matches: 9. Germline loops: CDR1 SGHTA, CDR2 FQGNSA. This CDR3 comprises 14 residues. Here the CDR3 DNA reads TGTGCCAGCAGGCCGACTGGACAGGGGAGTGGCTACACCTTC. It translates to CASRPTGQGSGYTF. Full variable domain (remainder filled in from reference TRBV7-2 and TRBJ1-2): GAGVSQSPSNKVTEKGKDVELRCDPISGHTALYWYRQSLGQGLEFLIYFQGNSAPDKSGLPSDRFSAERTGGSVSTLTIQRTQQEDSAVYLCASRPTGQGSGYTFGSGTRLTVV.

This clone was detected a few times. The J gene is TRBJ1-5, the V gene TRBV6-1; 10 nucleotides line up with TRBD1. This CDR3 has 18 amino acids. With V trimmed by 1 base and J by 2 bases, 8 bases remained unmatched. Per the germline V gene, CDR1 is MNHNS and CDR2 is SASEGT. For the CDR3, the DNA is TGTGCCAGCAGTGAAGATTTAACCGGGACAGGGGGCAATCAGCCCCAGCATTTT. The encoded protein is CASSEDLTGTGGNQPQHF.

V and J are TRBV6-5 and TRBJ1-4; 10 nucleotides line up with TRBD1. CDR3 length: 15 residues. V shed 7 bases, J shed 7 bases, and the junction held 9 bases outside the gene matches. Germline CDR1 is MNHEY and CDR2 is SVGAGI. The CDR3 protein is CASTFRTGGSEKLFF. As DNA, the CDR3 is TGTGCCAGCACTTTTCGGACAGGGGGTAGTGAAAAACTGTTTTTT.